These 18 T cell receptor beta chains were sequenced from one sample in a study of blood T cell repertoires in COVID-19. Profiled with immunoSEQ multiplex PCR; TCRdb holds only in-frame clones, not every one. The table has about 140,000 clones, around 79% seen once; the top ten hold 8.6%. Specimen: peripheral blood. The receptors shown here come from a man aged 50 to 59 with active or convalescent COVID-19.

A single count supports this clone. CDR3 region: CASSYSAGTGESPLHF. The CDR3 DNA follows: TGCGCCAGCAGCTACTCGGCGGGGACAGGGGAGTCACCCCTCCACTTT. The chain is built from TRBV5-1 and TRBJ1-6; 10 bases are shared with TRBD1. Germline V CDR1 and CDR2: SGHRS, YFSETQ. Trimming at V came to 3 bases and at J to 10 bases, leaving 10 bases not matched to a gene. The CDR3 runs 16 residues.

The V call is TRBV10-2, the J call TRBJ2-1; 7 bases agree with TRBD2. Germline values: CDR1 WSHSY, CDR2 SAAADI. The CDR3 covers 15 residues. The V and J ends lost 7 bases and 1 base, in that order; junction bases with no gene match: 7. The CDR3 DNA reads TGCGCCAGCAAACGAGCGGGAAATTCCTACAATGAGCAGTTCTTC. Its protein product is CASKRAGNSYNEQFF.

This sequence joins TRBV7-9 and TRBJ2-1, with a tentative D call TRBD2 (6 bases). In germline, CDR1 is SEHNR, CDR2 FQNEAQ (reference sequence). With 1 base removed from V and 3 bases from J, the gap between germline ends came to 10 bases. This CDR3 contains 15 residues. In nucleotides, the CDR3 is TGTGCCAGCAGCTTAGGTGGTAGCGGCTACAATGAGCAGTTCTTC. Its protein is CASSLGGSGYNEQFF.

V is TRBV28 and J is TRBJ1-6; 7 positions match TRBD1. This CDR3 contains 15 residues. The trim removed 5 bases at V and 9 bases at J, leaving 10 bases unmatched. Germline-derived CDR1 and CDR2 are MDHEN and SYDVKM. The DNA of the CDR3 is TGTGCCAGCAGTCCTATCGACAGGGCTGGTTCACCCCTCCACTTT. This encodes CASSPIDRAGSPLHF.

V gene TRBV14 combines with J gene TRBJ2-5; 10 bases line up with TRBD2. CDR3 size: 18 residues. V lost 0 bases, J lost 1 base, and 8 bases stayed unmatched. From germline, CDR1 is SGHDN and CDR2 FVKESK. The CDR3 sequence: CASSQDRLAGAIQETQYF. The DNA of the CDR3 is TGTGCCAGCAGCCAAGATCGCCTAGCGGGAGCGATCCAAGAGACCCAGTACTTC.

This chain uses TRBV11-2 with TRBJ1-1; 10 bases line up with TRBD1. CDR3 length: 15 residues. After removal of 4 bases from V and 4 bases from J, the junction contained 6 bases not matched to a gene. Germline CDR1 is SGHAT and CDR2 is FQNNGV. The CDR3 sequence: CASSSGQGFGTEAFF. The CDR3, as DNA: TGTGCCAGCAGCTCGGGACAGGGGTTTGGCACTGAAGCTTTCTTT.

This sequence joins TRBV3-1 (or the pseudogene TRBV3-2) and TRBJ2-1; tentative D call: TRBD2 (5 bases). This CDR3 has 16 amino acids. Germline lookup yields CDR1 LGHDT and CDR2 YNNKEL (reference sequence). The V end lost 1 base, the J end lost 2 bases, and 12 bases lay between the germline ends. The CDR3 DNA sequence: TGTGCCAGCAGCCAAGCCCTAGCAGCGACCTACAATGAGCAGTTCTTC. Translating gives CASSQALAATYNEQFF.

This rearrangement joins TRBV7-9 to TRBJ2-3; TRBD1 might be the D (6 bases). Germline V gives CDR1 SEHNR, CDR2 FQNEAQ (reference sequence). Trimming removed 5 bases at V and 1 base at J, with 16 bases between. There are 16 residues in the CDR3. The DNA for the CDR3 is TGTGCCAGCAGCCGAACCATAGACAGGCGCACAGATACGCAGTATTTT. Translated, it gives CASSRTIDRRTDTQYF.

The chain recombines TRBV7-2 with TRBJ2-3; 7 bases line up with TRBD2. Germline values: CDR1 SGHTA, CDR2 FQGNSA. CDR3 size: 15 residues. J lost 2 bases, V lost 5 bases, and 7 bases had no gene match. The CDR3 is CASSATGLNTDTQYF. The CDR3 nucleotides read TGTGCCAGCAGCGCGACGGGACTAAACACAGATACGCAGTATTTT. The full variable domain, with the rest looked up from reference TRBV7-2 and TRBJ2-3, is GAGVSQSPSNKVTEKGKDVELRCDPISGHTALYWYRQSLGQGLEFLIYFQGNSAPDKSGLPSDRFSAERTGGSVSTLTIQRTQQEDSAVYLCASSATGLNTDTQYFGPGTRLTVL.

The chain employs TRBV6-2 or TRBV6-3 and TRBJ2-7, with TRBD2 matching 10 bases. The ends lost 6 bases at V and 2 bases at J; junction bases unmatched: 7. This CDR3 spans 15 amino acids. CDR1 MNHEY and CDR2 SVGEGT come from the germline V gene. CDR3 nucleotide sequence: TGTGCCAGCAGCGATACTAGCGGGGCTCCCTACGAGCAGTACTTC. The encoded protein is CASSDTSGAPYEQYF.

V is TRBV19 and J is TRBJ2-3; TRBD2 matches at 9 bases. CDR1 and CDR2 (germline): LNHDA, SQIVND (reference sequence). With V trimmed by 10 bases and J by 0 bases, 8 bases remained unmatched. The CDR3 consists of 15 residues. CDR3 sequence reads: CAISPGLASTDTQYF. CDR3 coding DNA: TGTGCCATCTCCCCCGGACTAGCGAGCACAGATACGCAGTATTTT.

The chain is built from TRBV9 and TRBJ2-1, with unresolved D. This CDR3 is built from 12 residues. With 0 bases removed from V and 8 bases from J, the gap between germline ends came to 6 bases. Germline CDR1 and CDR2: SGDLS and YYNGEE. The DNA for the CDR3 is TGTGCCAGCAGCGTAGTTAGCTATGAGCAGTTCTTC. It is translated as CASSVVSYEQFF.

V usage is TRBV7-6 and J usage is TRBJ1-4, with D possibly TRBD1 on 5 matching bases. V lost 2 bases to trimming and J lost 10 bases, with 14 bases between them. CDR1 and CDR2 (germline): SGHVS, FNYEAQ. This CDR3 is 14 amino acids long. CDR3 residues: CASSLRGEDGKLFF. DNA of the CDR3: TGTGCCAGCAGCTTAAGAGGGGAGGACGGAAAACTGTTTTTT.

V is TRBV2 and J is TRBJ2-1; TRBD2 matches 15 bases. V lost 6 bases to trimming and J lost 2 bases; unmatched junction nucleotides: 5. Germline CDR1 is SNHLY and CDR2 is FYNNEI. The CDR3 runs 17 residues. In DNA, the CDR3 is TGTGCCAGCAGGGTGGGACTAGCGGGAGGTCCCTACAATGAGCAGTTCTTC. Its translation: CASRVGLAGGPYNEQFF.

The J gene is TRBJ1-1, the V gene TRBV11-3, with 10 bases that match TRBD1. J gave up 3 bases and V 0 bases, and 10 bases lay outside the gene matches. The CDR3 is 18 amino acids. Germline loops: CDR1 SGHNT, CDR2 YENEEA. CDR3 loop: CASSLDSPGTGAYTEAFF. CDR3 DNA sequence: TGTGCCAGCAGCTTAGACAGTCCCGGGACAGGGGCCTACACTGAAGCTTTCTTT. Variable domain in full (rest from reference TRBV11-3 and TRBJ1-1): EAGVVQSPRYKIIEKKQPVAFWCNPISGHNTLYWYLQNLGQGPELLIRYENEEAVDDSQLPKDRFSAERLKGVDSTLKIQPAELGDSAVYLCASSLDSPGTGAYTEAFFGQGTRLTVV.

The chain carries TRBV28 and TRBJ1-2, with D perhaps TRBD1 (5 bases). CDR3 length equals 13 residues. V lost 2 bases, J lost 3 bases, and 7 bases lay in between. Germline CDR1 and CDR2: MDHEN and SYDVKM. The CDR3 DNA reads TGTGCCAGCAGTTTACAGGGTTACTATGGCTACACCTTC. Its translation is CASSLQGYYGYTF.

This chain connects TRBV2 to TRBJ1-3, with TRBD1 as a possible D gene (6 bases). The CDR3 totals 16 residues. Trimming took 5 bases from V and 0 from J, leaving 14 bases between them. Germline V gives CDR1 SNHLY, CDR2 FYNNEI. The CDR3 DNA sequence: TGTGCCAGCAGTTCCGGACAGTATTACTCTGGAAACACCATATATTTT. It encodes CASSSGQYYSGNTIYF.

The rearrangement joins TRBV27 to TRBJ1-3; D possibly corresponds to TRBD1 (6 bases). The germline V gene encodes CDR1 MNHEY and CDR2 SMNVEV (reference sequence). V dropped 6 bases and J dropped 4 bases, with 10 bases sitting between them. CDR3 length: 13 amino acids. The CDR3 region is CASSTGNGNTIYF. In nucleotides, the CDR3 is TGTGCCAGCAGCACAGGGAACGGAAACACCATATATTTT.